The 2 T cell receptor beta chains below all came from one sample that was sequenced in a study of tumor and adjacent non-tumor tissue in lung cancer. The library came from three nested PCR rounds adapted from ARM-PCR protocols. A single record per CDR3 protein comes from TCRdb applying MiXCR to the multiplex PCR reads. In the table there are around 99,000 distinct CDR3 sequences, 60% to 80% of which are singletons. This sample's RNA came from whole unsorted tissue. More than 3 cm separated this lung sample from the edge of the tumor. Sequencing was done on a sample of distant non-tumor lung tissue. The source of these receptors is a man in his 60s with non-small cell lung cancer.

CDR3 sequence: CSDRGQADYNEQFF. CDR3 DNA sequence: TGCAGTGATAGGGGGCAAGCGGACTACAATGAGCAGTTCTTC. This chain links TRBV20-1 with TRBJ2-1; TRBD1 agrees at 7 bases. CDR1 and CDR2 (germline): DFQATT, SNEGSKA (reference sequence). CDR3 length: 14 residues. V gave up 7 bases and J gave up 3 bases; unmatched junction bases: 9.

This clonotype has ten or more counts. This rearrangement joins TRBV5-4 to TRBJ2-7; D remains unclear. Trimming removed 0 bases from V and 3 bases from J, with 1 base in between. The CDR3 runs to 11 residues. Germline V CDR1 and CDR2: SGHNT, YYREEE (reference sequence). The CDR3 bases are TGTGCCAGCAGCTTGGACTACGAGCAGTACTTC. Translated, it gives CASSLDYEQYF.